Sequencing of this T cell receptor (beta chain) was carried out in a study of shared clonotypes between healthy human individuals. Cells designated naive CD8 were CD45RO-negative and were positively selected for CCR7, with terminally differentiated effector memory CD45RA+ cells excluded. Among the donors, all were Caucasian adults who lived in Nashville, Tennessee. Produced via immunoSEQ multiplex PCR; TCRdb's table is partial and in-frame only. The table has over 2 million clones, less than 95% seen once. The CDR3 length is 17 residues. The germline V and J ends were trimmed by 3 bases and 6 bases, with 24 bases remaining between them. In germline, CDR1 is MGHRA, CDR2 YSYEKL.

Material: naive CD8+ T cells sorted from blood. The chain is built from TRBV4-1 and TRBJ2-7; D call uncertain. The TCR originated in a man younger than 30 in good health. This CDR3 reads CASSQDASTGEEGEQYF. CDR3 sequence (DNA): TGCGCCAGCAGCCAGGACGCTTCAACTGGGGAAGAAGGCGAGCAGTACTTC.